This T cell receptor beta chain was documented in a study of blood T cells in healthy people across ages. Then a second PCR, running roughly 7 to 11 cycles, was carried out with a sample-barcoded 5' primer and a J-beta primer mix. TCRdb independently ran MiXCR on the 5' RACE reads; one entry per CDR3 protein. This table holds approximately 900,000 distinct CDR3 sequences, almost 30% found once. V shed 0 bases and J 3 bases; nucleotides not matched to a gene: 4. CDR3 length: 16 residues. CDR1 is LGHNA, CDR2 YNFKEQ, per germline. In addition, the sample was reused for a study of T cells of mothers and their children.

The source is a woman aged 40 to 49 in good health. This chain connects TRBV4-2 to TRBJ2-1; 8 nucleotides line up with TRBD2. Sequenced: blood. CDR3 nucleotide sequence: TGTGCCAGCAGCCAAGATTTACTAGCGGTCTACAATGAGCAGTTCTTC. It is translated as CASSQDLLAVYNEQFF.